This note documents a single T cell receptor beta chain sequence. This specimen belongs to a study of blood T cell repertoires in COVID-19. On the study more broadly: Acute and convalescent COVID-19 samples came from the United States, Italy and Spain. In each case, the material was cDNA or gDNA derived from T cells, B-cell-depleted T cells, or PBMCs.

Original analysis: From reference gene primer amplification, estimates of nucleated cell counts were derived. TCRdb's copy holds only in-frame clones and misses some; the assay was immunoSEQ multiplex PCR. The DNA gave D and trimming, while V, J and clone size come from that table. The sample has under 250,000 clones, over 70% seen once; the top ten hold about 8%. Per germline, CDR1 KGHSH and CDR2 LQKENI. The V end lost 3 bases, the J end lost 5 bases, and 11 bases lay between the germline ends. The CDR3 sequence is 13 residues long. The V call is TRBV18, the J call TRBJ2-7, with D possibly TRBD1 on 5 matching bases. Sequencing was carried out using peripheral blood. The source is a woman older than 75 with acute or convalescent COVID-19. CDR3 bases: TGTGCCAGCTCACCTCCTACAGGTAACGAGCAGTACTTC. Its protein product is CASSPPTGNEQYF.